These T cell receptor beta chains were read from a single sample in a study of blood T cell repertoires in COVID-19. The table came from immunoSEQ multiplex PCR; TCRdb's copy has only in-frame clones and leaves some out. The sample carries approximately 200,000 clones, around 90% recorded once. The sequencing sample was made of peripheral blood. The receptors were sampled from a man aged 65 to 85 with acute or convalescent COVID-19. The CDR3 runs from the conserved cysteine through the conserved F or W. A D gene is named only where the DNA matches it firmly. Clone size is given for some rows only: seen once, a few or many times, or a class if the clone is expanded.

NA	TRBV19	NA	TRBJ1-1	TGTGCCAGTAGTATAGAGGGTGGGAGGGCTTTCTTT	CASSIEGGRAFF
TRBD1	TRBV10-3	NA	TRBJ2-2	TGTGCCACCGGGGACAGGGGGCAGGAGAGCACCGGGGAGCTGTTTTTT	CATGDRGQESTGELFF
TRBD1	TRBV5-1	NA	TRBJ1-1	TGCGCCAGCAGCTTAACAGGGGACACTGAAGCTTTCTTT	CASSLTGDTEAFF
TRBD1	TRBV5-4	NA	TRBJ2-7	TGTGCCAGCAGCTCTAACAGGGGGAGCGGCGAGCAGTACTTC	CASSSNRGSGEQYF
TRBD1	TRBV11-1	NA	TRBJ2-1	TGTGCCAGCAGCTCCGACAGGGGGTCCTACAATGAGCAGTTCTTC	CASSSDRGSYNEQFF
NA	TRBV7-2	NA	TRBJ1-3	TGTGCCAGCAGCGCCCGACCCGGGACACACTCTGGAAACACCATATATTTT	CASSARPGTHSGNTIYF
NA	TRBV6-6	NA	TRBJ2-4	TGTGCCAGCAATGGAGGCACCAAAAACATTCAGTACTTC	CASNGGTKNIQYF
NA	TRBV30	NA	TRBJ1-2	TGTGCCTGGAGTCGCGGAATCTATGGCTACACCTTC	CAWSRGIYGYTF
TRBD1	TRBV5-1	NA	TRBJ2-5	TGCGCCAGCAGCTACGGGACAGCTCAAGAGACCCAGTACTTC	CASSYGTAQETQYF
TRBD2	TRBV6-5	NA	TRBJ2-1	TGTGCCAGCAGTTACTCGTTTAGCGGGAATAATGAGCAGTTCTTC	CASSYSFSGNNEQFF
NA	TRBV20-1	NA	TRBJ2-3	TGCAGTGCTAGTCCCCCTCCTATAGATACGCAGTATTTT	CSASPPPIDTQYF
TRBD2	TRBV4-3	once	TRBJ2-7	TGCGCCAGCAGCCAGGAGACTAGCGGGAGTTATACCTGGCACGAGCAGTACTTC	CASSQETSGSYTWHEQYF
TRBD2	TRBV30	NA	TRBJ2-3	TGTGCCTGGAGTTTCAGCGGGATCTCCACAGATACGCAGTATTTT	CAWSFSGISTDTQYF
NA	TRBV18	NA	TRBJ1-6	TGTGCCAGCTCACCAGCGAGGAATTCACCCCTCCACTTT	CASSPARNSPLHF
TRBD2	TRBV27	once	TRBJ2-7	TGTGCCAGCAGGCCTCTAGGCGGGAGGGCCTACGAGCAGTACTTC	CASRPLGGRAYEQYF
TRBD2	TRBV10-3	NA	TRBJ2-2	TGTGCCATCAGACGACGGGATAGCGGGATACAGGCGAACACCGGGGAGCTGTTTTTT	CAIRRRDSGIQANTGELFF
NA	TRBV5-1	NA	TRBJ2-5	TGCGCCAGCAGCGCCGGGGGAGTTCTAAAGAAGACCCAGTACTTC	CASSAGGVLKKTQYF
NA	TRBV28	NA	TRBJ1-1	TGTGCGGCAAGGGGTACTGAAGCTTTCTTT	CAARGTEAFF
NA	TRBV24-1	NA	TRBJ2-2	TGTGCCACCAGTCGGGCAGGGGTAACCGGGGAGCTGTTTTTT	CATSRAGVTGELFF
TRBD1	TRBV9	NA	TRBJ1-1	TGTGCCAGCAGCGTAGAGGGGACAGACCGGCCGAACACTGAAGCTTTCTTT	CASSVEGTDRPNTEAFF
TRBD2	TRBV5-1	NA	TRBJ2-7	TGCGCCAGCAGCTTACGGACTAGCGGGAGCCATGAGAACTACGAGCAGTACTTC	CASSLRTSGSHENYEQYF
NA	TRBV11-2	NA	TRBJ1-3	TGTGCCAGCAGCTTAAGTACAGGGTACTCTGGAAACACCATATATTTT	CASSLSTGYSGNTIYF
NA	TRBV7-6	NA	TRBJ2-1	TGTGCCAGCAGCTTACATACGGTGGGCGACTACAATGAGCAGTTCTTC	CASSLHTVGDYNEQFF
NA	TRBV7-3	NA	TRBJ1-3	TGTGCCAGCAGCCTTACAGGTTCTGGAAACACCATATATTTT	CASSLTGSGNTIYF